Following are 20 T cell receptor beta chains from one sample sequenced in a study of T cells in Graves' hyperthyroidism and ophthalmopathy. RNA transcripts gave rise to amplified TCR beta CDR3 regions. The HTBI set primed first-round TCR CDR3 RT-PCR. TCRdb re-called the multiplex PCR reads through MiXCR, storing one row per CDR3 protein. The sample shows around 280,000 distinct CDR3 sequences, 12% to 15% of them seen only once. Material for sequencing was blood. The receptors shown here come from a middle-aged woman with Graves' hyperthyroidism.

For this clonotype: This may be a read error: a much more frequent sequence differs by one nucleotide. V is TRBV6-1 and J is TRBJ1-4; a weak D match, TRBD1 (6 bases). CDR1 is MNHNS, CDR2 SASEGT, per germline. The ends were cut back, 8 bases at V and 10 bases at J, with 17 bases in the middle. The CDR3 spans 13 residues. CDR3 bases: TGTGCCAGCGGGCCAGGGGACTCTGTAAAACTGTTTTTT. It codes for CASGPGDSVKLFF.

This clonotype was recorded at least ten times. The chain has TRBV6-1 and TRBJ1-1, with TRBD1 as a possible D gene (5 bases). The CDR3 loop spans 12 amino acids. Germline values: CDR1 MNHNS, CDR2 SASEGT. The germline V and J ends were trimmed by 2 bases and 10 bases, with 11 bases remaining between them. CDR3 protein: CASSELRTGAFF. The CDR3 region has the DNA TGTGCCAGCAGTGAACTTCGAACAGGAGCTTTCTTT.

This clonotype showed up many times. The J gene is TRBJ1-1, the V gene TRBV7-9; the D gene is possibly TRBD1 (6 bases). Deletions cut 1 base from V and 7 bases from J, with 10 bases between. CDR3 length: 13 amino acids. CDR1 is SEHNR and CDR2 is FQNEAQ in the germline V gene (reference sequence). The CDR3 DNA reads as TGTGCCAGCAGCTTAGGTTCGACAGGTGAAGCTTTCTTT. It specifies CASSLGSTGEAFF.

In DNA, the CDR3 is TGTGCCAGCAGCCAAGGATATCACGGAGGAGAGCAGTACTTC. This gives the protein CASSQGYHGGEQYF. The rearrangement links TRBV14 to TRBJ2-7, with a tentative D call TRBD2 (5 bases). The CDR3 is made up of 14 amino acids. Trimming pared 1 base from V and 7 bases from J, leaving 14 bases between. Looked up from germline, CDR1 is SGHDN and CDR2 is FVKESK.

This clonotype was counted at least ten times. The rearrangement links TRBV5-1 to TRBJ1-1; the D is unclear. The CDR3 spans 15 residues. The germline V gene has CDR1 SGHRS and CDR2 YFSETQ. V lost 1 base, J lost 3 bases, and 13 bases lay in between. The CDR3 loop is CASSLHQPGDTEAFF. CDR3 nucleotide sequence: TGCGCCAGCAGCTTGCATCAGCCAGGAGACACTGAAGCTTTCTTT. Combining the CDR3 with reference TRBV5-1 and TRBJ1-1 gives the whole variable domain KAGVTQTPRYLIKTRGQQVTLSCSPISGHRSVSWYQQTPGQGLQFLFEYFSETQRNKGNFPGRFSGRQFSNSRSEMNVSTLELGDSALYLCASSLHQPGDTEAFFGQGTRLTVV.

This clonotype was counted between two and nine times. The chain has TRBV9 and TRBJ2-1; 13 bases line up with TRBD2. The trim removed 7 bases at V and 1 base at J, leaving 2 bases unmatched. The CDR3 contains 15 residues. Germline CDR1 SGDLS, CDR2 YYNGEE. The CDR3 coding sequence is TGTGCCAGCGGGGGACTAGCGGGGTCCTACAATGAGCAGTTCTTC. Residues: CASGGLAGSYNEQFF.

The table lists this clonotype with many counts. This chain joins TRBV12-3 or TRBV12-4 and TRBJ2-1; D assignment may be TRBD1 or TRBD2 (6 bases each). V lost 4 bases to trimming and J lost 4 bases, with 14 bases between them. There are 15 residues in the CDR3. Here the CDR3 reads CASSWGAPRYNEQFF. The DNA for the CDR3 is TGTGCCAGCAGTTGGGGGGCCCCAAGATACAATGAGCAGTTCTTC.

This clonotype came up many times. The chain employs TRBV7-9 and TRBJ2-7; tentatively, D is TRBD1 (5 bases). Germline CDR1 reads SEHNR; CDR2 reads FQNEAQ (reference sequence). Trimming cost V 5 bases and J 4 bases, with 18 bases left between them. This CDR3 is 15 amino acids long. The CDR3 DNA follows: TGTGCCAGCAGCCCCCAGGGCCCGCCATTATACGAGCAGTACTTC. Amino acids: CASSPQGPPLYEQYF.

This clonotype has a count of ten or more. CDR3 nucleotides: TGTGCCAGCAGCCGCCTCCTGGACAGGGGAGGTGAGGATTCACCCCTCCACTTT. Translating gives CASSRLLDRGGEDSPLHF. The chain combines TRBV7-9 with TRBJ1-6; 9 nucleotides align to TRBD1. V trimming: 5 bases; J trimming: 8 bases; junction bases outside the gene matches: 16. The CDR3 sequence is 18 residues long. The V gene's germline CDR1 is SEHNR and CDR2 FQNEAQ (reference sequence).

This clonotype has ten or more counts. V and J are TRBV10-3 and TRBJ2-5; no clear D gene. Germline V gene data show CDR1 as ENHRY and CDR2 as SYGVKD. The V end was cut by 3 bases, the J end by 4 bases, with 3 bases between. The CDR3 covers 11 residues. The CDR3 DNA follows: TGTGCCATCAGTGATCTAGAGACCCAGTACTTC. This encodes CAISDLETQYF.

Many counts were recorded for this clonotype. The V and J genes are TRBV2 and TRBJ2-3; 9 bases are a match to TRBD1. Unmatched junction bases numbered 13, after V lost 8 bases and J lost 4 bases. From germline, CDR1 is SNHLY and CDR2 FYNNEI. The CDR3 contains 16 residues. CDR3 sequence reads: CASCGGRDREADTQYF. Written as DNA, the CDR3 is TGTGCCAGCTGCGGGGGTCGGGACAGGGAAGCAGATACGCAGTATTTT. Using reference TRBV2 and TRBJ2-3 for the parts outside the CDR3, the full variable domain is EPEVTQTPSHQVTQMGQEVILRCVPISNHLYFYWYRQILGQKVEFLVSFYNNEISEKSEIFDDQFSVERPDGSNFTLKIRSTKLEDSAMYFCASCGGRDREADTQYFGPGTRLTVL.

In DNA, the CDR3 is TGCAGCGTTGACGGATCGGGCACAGATACGCAGTATTTT. Its protein is CSVDGSGTDTQYF. This chain joins TRBV29-1 and TRBJ2-3; D ambiguous. From germline, CDR1 is SQVTM and CDR2 ANQGSEA. V lost 3 bases and J lost 1, with 8 bases in between. The CDR3 is 13 amino acids.

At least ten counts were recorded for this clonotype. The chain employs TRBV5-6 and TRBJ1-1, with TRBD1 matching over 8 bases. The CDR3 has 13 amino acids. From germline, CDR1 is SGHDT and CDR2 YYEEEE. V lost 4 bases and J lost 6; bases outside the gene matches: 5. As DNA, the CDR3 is TGTGCCAGCAGCCGGTTACAGGGGGCTGAAGCTTTCTTT. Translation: CASSRLQGAEAFF. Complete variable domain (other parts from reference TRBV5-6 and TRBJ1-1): DAGVTQSPTHLIKTRGQQVTLRCSPKSGHDTVSWYQQALGQGPQFIFQYYEEEERQRGNFPDRFSGHQFPNYSSELNVNALLLGDSALYLCASSRLQGAEAFFGQGTRLTVV.

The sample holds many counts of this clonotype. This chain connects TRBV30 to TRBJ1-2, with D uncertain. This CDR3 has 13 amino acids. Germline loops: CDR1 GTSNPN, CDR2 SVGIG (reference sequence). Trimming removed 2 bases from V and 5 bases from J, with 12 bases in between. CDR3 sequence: CAWSWQAGYGYTF. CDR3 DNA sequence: TGTGCCTGGAGTTGGCAGGCGGGGTATGGCTACACCTTC.

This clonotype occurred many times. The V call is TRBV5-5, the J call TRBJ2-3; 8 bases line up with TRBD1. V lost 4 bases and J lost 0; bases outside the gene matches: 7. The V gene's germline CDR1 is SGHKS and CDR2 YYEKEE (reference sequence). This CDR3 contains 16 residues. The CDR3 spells CASSHRQGSSTDTQYF. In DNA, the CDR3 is TGTGCCAGCAGCCACCGACAGGGGTCAAGCACAGATACGCAGTATTTT.

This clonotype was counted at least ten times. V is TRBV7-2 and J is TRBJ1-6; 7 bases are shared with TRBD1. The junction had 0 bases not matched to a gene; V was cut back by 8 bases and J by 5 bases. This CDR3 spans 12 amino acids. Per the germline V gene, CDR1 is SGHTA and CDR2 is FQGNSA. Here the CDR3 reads CASGTDNSPLHF. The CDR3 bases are TGTGCCAGCGGGACAGATAATTCACCCCTCCACTTT.

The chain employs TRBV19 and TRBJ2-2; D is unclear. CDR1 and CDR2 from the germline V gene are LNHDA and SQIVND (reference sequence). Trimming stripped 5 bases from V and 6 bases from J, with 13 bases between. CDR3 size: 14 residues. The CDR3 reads CASSGPTRSGELFF. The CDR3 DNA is TGTGCCAGTAGTGGCCCGACTCGCTCCGGGGAGCTGTTTTTT.

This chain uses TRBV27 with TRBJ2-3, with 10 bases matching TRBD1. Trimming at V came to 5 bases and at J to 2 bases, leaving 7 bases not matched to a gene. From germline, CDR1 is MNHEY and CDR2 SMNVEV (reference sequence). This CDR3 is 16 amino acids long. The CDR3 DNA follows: TGTGCCAGCAGTCCGGGACAGGGGATGTACACAGATACGCAGTATTTT. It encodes CASSPGQGMYTDTQYF.

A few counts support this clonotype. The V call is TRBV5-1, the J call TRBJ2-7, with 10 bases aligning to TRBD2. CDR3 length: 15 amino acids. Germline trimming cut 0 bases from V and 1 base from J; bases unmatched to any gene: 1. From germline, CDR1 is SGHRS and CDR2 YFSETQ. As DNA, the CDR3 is TGCGCCAGCAGCTTGGAACTAGCGGGATCCTACGAGCAGTACTTC. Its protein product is CASSLELAGSYEQYF.

This chain's CDR3 is CASSPPGQGNQPQHF. DNA for the CDR3: TGTGCCAGCTCACCCCCGGGACAGGGGAATCAGCCCCAGCATTTT. The chain joins TRBV18 to TRBJ1-5; 10 bases line up with TRBD1. Germline V gene data show CDR1 as KGHSH and CDR2 as LQKENI. After removal of 3 bases from V and 4 bases from J, the junction contained 3 bases not matched to a gene. This CDR3 is 15 amino acids long.